The 18 T cell receptor beta chains reported below all come from one sample, sequenced in a study of shared clonotypes between healthy human individuals. The data were produced by immunoSEQ multiplex PCR, yet TCRdb's version contains in-frame clones alone and is incomplete. This table holds about 560,000 clones, roughly four fifths found once. The sequenced sample consisted of PBMCs. The receptors were sampled from a woman between 40 and 55 years old in good health. Some clones in this sample may be carry-over from other donors' samples.

The rearrangement joins TRBV5-1 to TRBJ2-5; D is perhaps TRBD2 (6 bases). This CDR3 spans 14 amino acids. In germline, CDR1 is SGHRS, CDR2 YFSETQ. V was cut by 2 bases and J by 5 bases, with 13 bases left in between. This CDR3 is CASSFGRDGETQYF. In nucleotides, the CDR3 is TGCGCCAGCAGCTTTGGGCGGGATGGGGAGACCCAGTACTTC.

This chain connects TRBV10-2 to TRBJ1-1, with D possibly TRBD1 on 6 matching bases. The CDR3 sequence is 14 residues long. The V gene lost 6 bases and the J gene lost 4 bases, with 15 bases spanning the gap. CDR1 and CDR2 from the germline V gene are WSHSY and SAAADI. The CDR3 spells CASRLRTGSTEAFF. In DNA, the CDR3 is TGCGCCAGCAGGCTTCGAACAGGGTCCACTGAAGCTTTCTTT.

Turning to this clone: This likely reflects a read error, since a far larger clone is one base away. The J gene is TRBJ1-2, the V gene TRBV7-9; D unresolved. In germline, CDR1 is SEHNR, CDR2 FQNEAQ (reference sequence). The germline V and J ends were trimmed by 5 bases and 14 bases, with 18 bases remaining between them. This CDR3 comprises 12 residues. The CDR3 is CASSTSWYRKTF. CDR3 in DNA: TGTGCCAGCAGCACTAGCTGGTACAGAAAGACCTTC.

The chain couples TRBV28 to TRBJ1-3; D uncertain. V lost 3 bases and J lost 2, with 5 bases in between. This CDR3 has 13 amino acids. The germline CDR1 and CDR2 sequences are MDHEN and SYDVKM. This CDR3 is CASSLTTGNTIYF. The DNA of the CDR3 is TGTGCCAGCAGTTTGACAACTGGAAACACCATATATTTT.

The J gene is TRBJ1-5, the V gene TRBV7-2; 8 positions match TRBD1. Germline CDR1 SGHTA, CDR2 FQGNSA. The V and J ends lost 5 bases and 4 bases, in that order; junction bases with no gene match: 10. The CDR3 has 16 residues. CDR3 loop: CASSLTGGYLNQPQHF. The CDR3 nucleotides read TGTGCCAGCAGCCTAACAGGGGGTTACCTTAATCAGCCCCAGCATTTT. The variable domain in full, with the rest retrieved from reference TRBV7-2 and TRBJ1-5, is GAGVSQSPSNKVTEKGKDVELRCDPISGHTALYWYRQSLGQGLEFLIYFQGNSAPDKSGLPSDRFSAERTGGSVSTLTIQRTQQEDSAVYLCASSLTGGYLNQPQHFGDGTRLSIL.

This rearrangement joins TRBV29-1 to TRBJ2-7; weak D call: TRBD1 (6 bases). Germline CDR1 is SQVTM and CDR2 is ANQGSEA. The CDR3 has 14 amino acids. Trimming stripped 4 bases from V and 2 bases from J, with 15 bases between. The CDR3, as DNA: TGCAGCGTTGGTATGGCTTGGGGGCCCTACGAGCAGTACTTC. Amino acids: CSVGMAWGPYEQYF.

The chain combines TRBV5-1 with TRBJ2-3; no clear D. This CDR3 is built from 12 residues. Germline V gene lookup returns CDR1 SGHRS and CDR2 YFSETQ. The germline V and J ends were trimmed by 5 bases and 1 base, with 5 bases remaining between them. CDR3 in amino acids: CASRDRTDTQYF. CDR3 coding DNA: TGCGCCAGCAGGGACCGCACAGATACGCAGTATTTT.

V and J are TRBV5-1 and TRBJ2-1; a possible D gene is TRBD1 (7 bases). Trimming left V 2 bases short and J 7 bases short, with 13 bases between. The CDR3 loop spans 14 amino acids. Germline assignment: CDR1 SGHRS and CDR2 YFSETQ. The CDR3 DNA is TGCGCCAGCAGCTTCGGAGGGGGCCGGAATGAGCAGTTCTTC. It translates to CASSFGGGRNEQFF.

The chain combines TRBV4-2 with TRBJ2-4; 8 bases fit TRBD2. The CDR3 is 19 residues long. The V and J ends lost 5 bases and 1 base, in that order; junction bases with no gene match: 16. Germline V CDR1 and CDR2: LGHNA, YNFKEQ. DNA for the CDR3: TGTGCCAGCAGCTCCTGGGCTAGCGGGCCGGGGGGGGCCAAAAACATTCAGTACTTC. This translates into CASSSWASGPGGAKNIQYF.

With regard to this clone: The same CDR3 arises from other DNA sequences in this sample as well. The chain joins TRBV19 to TRBJ2-7; perhaps TRBD1 as D (6 bases). CDR1 and CDR2 (germline): LNHDA, SQIVND (reference sequence). The CDR3 is 14 residues long. V shed 3 bases and J shed 4 bases, with 13 bases lying between them. The chain's CDR3 is CASSIPGVGYEQYF. CDR3 coding DNA: TGTGCCAGTAGTATTCCAGGGGTAGGGTACGAGCAGTACTTC.

This clone was picked up many times. This chain links TRBV11-2 with TRBJ2-7, with D tentatively TRBD1 (6 bases). CDR3 length: 15 residues. The germline V and J ends were trimmed by 5 bases and 5 bases, with 19 bases remaining between them. Germline CDR1 and CDR2: SGHAT and FQNNGV. The CDR3: CASSPYQGSRNEQYF. The CDR3 nucleotides read TGTGCCAGCAGCCCGTACCAGGGGAGTAGGAACGAGCAGTACTTC.

This clone has a count of ten or more. V and J are TRBV10-3 and TRBJ2-1, with 10 positions matching TRBD2. This CDR3 is built from 15 residues. CDR1 and CDR2 from the germline V gene are ENHRY and SYGVKD. Germline trimming cut 6 bases from V and 1 base from J; bases unmatched to any gene: 3. The DNA of the CDR3 is TGTGCCATCAGGGAGCGGGAGGGTTCCTACAATGAGCAGTTCTTC. Protein sequence: CAIREREGSYNEQFF.

This sequence joins TRBV28 and TRBJ2-3; 7 bases are a match to TRBD1. The CDR3 totals 13 residues. Germline lookup yields CDR1 MDHEN and CDR2 SYDVKM. V was clipped by 5 bases and J by 7 bases; unmatched bases: 6. The CDR3 coding sequence is TGTGCCAGCAGTCCCCGAGGGGGCAATACGCAGTATTTT. It yields the protein CASSPRGGNTQYF. Supplemented by reference TRBV28 and TRBJ2-3, the full variable domain reads DVKVTQSSRYLVKRTGEKVFLECVQDMDHENMFWYRQDPGLGLRLIYFSYDVKMKEKGDIPEGYSVSREKKERFSLILESASTNQTSMYLCASSPRGGNTQYFGPGTRLTVL.

The CDR3 DNA sequence: TGCGCCAGCAGCCAAGATGTGTTGCGGTTCTTC. Its protein is CASSQDVLRFF. V is TRBV4-1 and J is TRBJ2-1; D ambiguous. The CDR3 has 11 residues. Trimming stripped 0 bases from V and 15 bases from J, with 9 bases between. Per germline, CDR1 MGHRA and CDR2 YSYEKL.

The V call is TRBV5-1, the J call TRBJ1-3; no definite D call. Germline-derived CDR1 and CDR2 are SGHRS and YFSETQ. Deletions cut 5 bases from V and 0 bases from J, with 12 bases between. There are 15 residues in the CDR3. CDR3 sequence reads: CASSGSTSSGNTIYF. For the CDR3, the DNA is TGCGCCAGCAGTGGCAGTACGAGCTCTGGAAACACCATATATTTT.

In regard to this clone: This likely reflects a read error, since a far larger clone is one base away. The V call is TRBV30, the J call TRBJ1-2; D ambiguous. CDR1 and CDR2 (germline): GTSNPN, SVGIG (reference sequence). The V end was cut by 7 bases, the J end by 3 bases, with 12 bases between. The CDR3 loop spans 12 amino acids. CDR3 sequence: CALNPGDYGYTF. The CDR3, as DNA: TGTGCCTTGAACCCGGGCGACTATGGCTACACCTTC. The entire variable domain, with the rest obtained from reference TRBV30 and TRBJ1-2, is as follows: SQTIHQWPATLVQPVGSPLSLECTVEGTSNPNLYWYRQAAGRGLQLLFYSVGIGQISSEVPQNLSASRPQDRQFILSSKKLLLSDSGFYLCALNPGDYGYTFGSGTRLTVV.

V is TRBV27 and J is TRBJ1-2; 10 positions agree with TRBD1. This CDR3 spans 14 amino acids. The germline CDR1 and CDR2 sequences are MNHEY and SMNVEV (reference sequence). Trimming at V came to 8 bases and at J to 4 bases, leaving 7 bases not matched to a gene. This CDR3 reads CASSRQGAAYGYTF. The CDR3 nucleotides read TGTGCCAGCTCTCGACAGGGGGCGGCCTATGGCTACACCTTC.

This clone was counted a few times. The chain recombines TRBV5-6 with TRBJ2-5; 13 nucleotides line up with TRBD2. The V and J ends lost 3 bases and 14 bases, in that order; junction bases with no gene match: 10. CDR3 length: 14 amino acids. CDR1 and CDR2 from the germline V gene are SGHDT and YYEEEE. CDR3 bases: TGTGCCAGCAGCTCGCCGACTAGCGGGAGGCCGCCCTACTTC. Its translation: CASSSPTSGRPPYF.